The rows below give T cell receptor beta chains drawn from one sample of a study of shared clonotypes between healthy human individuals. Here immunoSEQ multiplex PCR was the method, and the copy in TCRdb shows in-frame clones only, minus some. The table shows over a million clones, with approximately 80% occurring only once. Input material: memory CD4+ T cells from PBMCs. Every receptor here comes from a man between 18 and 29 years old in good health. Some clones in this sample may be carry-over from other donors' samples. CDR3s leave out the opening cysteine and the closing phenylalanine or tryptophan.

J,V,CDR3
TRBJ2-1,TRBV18,ASSPSLGPYNEQF
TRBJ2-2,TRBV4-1,ASSHPPGLDTGELF
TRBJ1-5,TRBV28,ASSLGGQMFVSQPQH
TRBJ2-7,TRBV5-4,ASSLKAGLGGEQY
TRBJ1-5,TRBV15,ATSSGTRDQPQH
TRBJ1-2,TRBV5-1,ASSLSGIYGYT
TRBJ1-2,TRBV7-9,ASSPGSYGYT
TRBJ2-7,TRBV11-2,ASSSQGTAYEQY
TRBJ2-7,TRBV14,ASSQGGGGAYEQY
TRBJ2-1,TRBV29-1,SVEWLAGYNEQF
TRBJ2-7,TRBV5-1,ASSLDMGSPYEQY
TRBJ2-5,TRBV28,ASSLSGQETQY
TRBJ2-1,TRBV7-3,ASSSPENGAGNEQF
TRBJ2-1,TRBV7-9,ASSLEVVTGAAYNEQF
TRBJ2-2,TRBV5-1,ASSFEAVELF
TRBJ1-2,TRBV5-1,ASSFSGAGGYT
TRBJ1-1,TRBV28,ASSLPTSWGTEAF
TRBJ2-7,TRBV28,SSGRSYEQY
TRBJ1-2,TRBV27,ASSLTGEDGYT
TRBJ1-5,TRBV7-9,ASSLGSLLSNQPQH
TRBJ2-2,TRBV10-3,AIRDREGTGELF
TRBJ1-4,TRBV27,ASSLYSIGGAREKLF
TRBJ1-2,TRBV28,ATSGRNEGYT
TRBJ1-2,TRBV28,ASSLPPVYGYT
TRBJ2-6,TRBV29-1,SVEAARVEGANVLT
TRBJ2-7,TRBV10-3,AIRDRETGISYEQY
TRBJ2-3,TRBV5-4,ASSWGVAGITDTQY
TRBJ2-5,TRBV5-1,ASSLGGGVETQY
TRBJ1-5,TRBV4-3,ASSQEADFSPQH
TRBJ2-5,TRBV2,ASRLTVGETQY
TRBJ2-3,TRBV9,ASSSGLPPDTQY
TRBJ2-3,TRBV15,ATSRDFTDTQY
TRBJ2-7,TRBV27,ASSLASRGRYEQY
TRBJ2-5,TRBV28,ASSSWETQY
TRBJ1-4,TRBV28,ASSRGGRAITYSEKLF
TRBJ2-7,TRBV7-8,ASSPQIAGGTYEQY
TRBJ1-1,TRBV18,ASSPRAGETEAF
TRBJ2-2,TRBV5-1,ASSFEGLITGELF
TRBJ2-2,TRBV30,AWTRTGELF
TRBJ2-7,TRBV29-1,SVTGTSYEQY
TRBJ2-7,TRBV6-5,ASSPSRDNQFGQY
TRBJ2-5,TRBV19,ASSHTGLETQY
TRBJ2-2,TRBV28,ASKVGGNLGGELF
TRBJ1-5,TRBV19,ASSRSGNQPQH
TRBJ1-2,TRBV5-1,ASSPVGGAPIGYT
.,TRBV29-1,SVEPSGRYEQY
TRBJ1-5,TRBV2,ASSDSLSNQPQH
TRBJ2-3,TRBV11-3,ASSLGGRTDTQY
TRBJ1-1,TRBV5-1,ASSSQGNTEAF
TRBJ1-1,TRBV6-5,ASSQGASNTEAF
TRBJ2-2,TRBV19,ASRRTQGAISGELF
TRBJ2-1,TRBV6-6,ASSYSLLSDEQF
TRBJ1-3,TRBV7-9,ASSLGPGGPSGNTIY
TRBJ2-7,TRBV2,ASSVGYEQY
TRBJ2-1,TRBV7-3,ASSLNPGASNEQF
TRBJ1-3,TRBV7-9,ASSSDGTGNTIY
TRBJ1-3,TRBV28,ASSFSGRGNTIY
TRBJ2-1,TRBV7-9,AGGTAVGEQF
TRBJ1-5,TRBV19,ASSPPGQYNQPQH
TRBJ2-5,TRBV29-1,SVPMMLAVQETQY